The present entry profiles one T cell receptor (beta chain) with its context. Its antigen is still unknown. The sample belongs to a study of cytomegalovirus exposure and HLA in healthy donors. Study outcomes and limitations: Earlier analysis found most TCR beta V segments productive about 87% or about 30% of the time. TCR beta chains associated with HLA were, in a later analysis, more clonally expanded than equally common others. CMV serostatus alone was available as immune exposure information.

Primers for the PCR totalled 60 Vbeta and 13 Jbeta. Repertoires were generated with immunoSEQ multiplex PCR, while TCRdb's copy carries only in-frame clones and drops some. Of fewer than 150,000 clones listed, over 70% were seen once; the top ten hold roughly 3.1%. Everyone who donated was a healthy bone marrow donor. The V end lost 1 base, the J end lost 0 bases, and 13 bases lay between the germline ends. Germline CDR1 reads GTSNPN; CDR2 reads SVGIG (reference sequence). The CDR3 contains 15 residues. This rearrangement joins TRBV30 to TRBJ2-7, with a tentative D call TRBD2 (6 bases). The receptor was isolated from a man aged 25 to 45 in good health and CMV-seronegative. Material for sequencing was PBMCs. CDR3 residues: CAWSARDFGSYEQYF. CDR3 DNA sequence: TGTGCCTGGAGTGCACGGGACTTCGGCTCCTACGAGCAGTACTTC.